This TCR beta chain is from a study of T cells in Graves' hyperthyroidism and ophthalmopathy. This CDR3 region has 14 residues. V was trimmed by 1 base and J by 2 bases, leaving 8 bases between them. Germline V gene data show CDR1 as LNHDA and CDR2 as SQIVND (reference sequence). From RNA transcripts, TCR beta CDR3 regions were amplified. HTBI primers were used for first-round RT-PCR of the TCR CDR3. TCRdb re-derived calls from the multiplex PCR reads in MiXCR, one entry per CDR3 protein. The table has around 600,000 distinct CDR3 sequences, roughly 15% seen once; the top ten hold roughly 3.4%. The source is a woman aged 40 to 50 with Graves' ophthalmopathy. The material sequenced was blood. V usage is TRBV19 and J usage is TRBJ2-5; D not resolved. The CDR3 region is CASSIGVQQETQYF. The CDR3 region has the DNA TGTGCCAGTAGTATAGGGGTCCAGCAAGAGACCCAGTACTTC. The whole variable domain, remainder taken from reference TRBV19 and TRBJ2-5, is DGGITQSPKYLFRKEGQNVTLSCEQNLNHDAMYWYRQDPGQGLRLIYYSQIVNDFQKGDIAEGYSVSREKKESFPLTVTSAQKNPTAFYLCASSIGVQQETQYFGPGTRLLVL.